Below, 29 T cell receptor beta chains from the same sample are listed, as sequenced in a study of identical twins (dated by TCRdb to 2016 to 2017). Library preparation used 5' RACE. Sequenced using an Illumina HiSeq 2000. The public sequencing data were trimmed at Q25 with fastp and processed into clonotypes with MiXCR by TCRdb, which kept only in-frame beta chains. Records with the same CDR3 protein are collapsed into one entry carrying the most frequent genes and DNA. The sample table holds 420,000 or so distinct CDR3 sequences, of which around 20% were seen once. In total, the top ten clones hold more than 10% of the sample. Sequences were obtained from naive T cells sorted from blood. The cell subset or site label, read with the paper, signifies: cells isolated with a human naive T-cell isolation kit. These receptor sequences come from a man aged 45 to 65 in good health.

This clonotype was counted between two and nine times. This rearrangement joins TRBV7-3 to TRBJ1-1, with D possibly being TRBD1 (5 bases). Germline V CDR1 and CDR2: SGHTA, FQGTGA. The CDR3 runs 15 residues. Between the trimmed V and J ends, which lost 1 base and 3 bases, there was a span of 12 bases. The DNA of the CDR3 is TGTGCCAGCAGCTTAAGGCGGACATACTACACTGAAGCTTTCTTT. As protein: CASSLRRTYYTEAFF.

This clonotype was observed a handful of times. V usage is TRBV6-2 or TRBV6-3 and J usage is TRBJ2-3; 7 bases are a match to TRBD2. From germline, CDR1 is MNHEY and CDR2 SVGEGT. Unmatched junction bases numbered 9, after V lost 3 bases and J lost 6 bases. The CDR3 consists of 15 residues. The DNA for the CDR3 is TGTGCCAGCAGTTATCGGGACTACCGACAGGATACGCAGTATTTT. Its protein product is CASSYRDYRQDTQYF.

The chain employs TRBV4-1 and TRBJ1-6; D call uncertain. The CDR3 is 18 residues long. Germline CDR1 is MGHRA and CDR2 is YSYEKL. Trimming cost V 0 bases and J 2 bases, with 14 bases left between them. This CDR3 reads CASSQDERVQPYNSPLHF. The CDR3 nucleotides are TGCGCCAGCAGCCAAGATGAGAGGGTGCAGCCCTATAATTCACCCCTCCACTTT.

The table lists this clonotype with a few counts. The gene calls are TRBV7-2 and TRBJ1-2, with D possibly being TRBD1 (6 bases). Germline V gene sequence: CDR1 SGHTA, CDR2 FQGNSA. Trimming stripped 5 bases from V and 7 bases from J, with 20 bases between. CDR3 length: 15 amino acids. The chain's CDR3 is CASSPEDSLGVGYTF. The CDR3 region has the DNA TGTGCCAGCAGCCCGGAGGACAGCCTCGGGGTTGGCTACACCTTC.

This clonotype was observed a few times. The genes are TRBV20-1 and TRBJ2-3; tentative D call: TRBD2 (5 bases). This CDR3 has 11 residues. The V gene's germline CDR1 is DFQATT and CDR2 SNEGSKA (reference sequence). Trimming stripped 4 bases from V and 8 bases from J, with 10 bases between. This CDR3 is CSAKTRPTQYF. The CDR3 DNA follows: TGCAGTGCTAAAACTAGGCCTACGCAGTATTTT.

This clonotype has only a few counts. V usage is TRBV12-3 or TRBV12-4 and J usage is TRBJ2-7; the match to TRBD1 covers 7 bases. The V and J ends lost 6 bases and 5 bases, in that order; junction bases with no gene match: 16. This CDR3 is 16 amino acids long. As DNA, the CDR3 is TGTGCCAGCAGCCCAGGGGGTGTTGGGGCCTACGACGAGCAGTACTTC. Protein sequence: CASSPGGVGAYDEQYF.

Only a few counts were recorded for this clonotype. The chain recombines TRBV4-3 with TRBJ2-2; 7 bases are a match to TRBD2. V lost 5 bases to trimming and J lost 11 bases; unmatched junction nucleotides: 17. The CDR3 loop spans 16 amino acids. Looked up from germline, CDR1 is LGHNA and CDR2 is YSLEER. CDR3 bases: TGCGCCAGCAGCTACCGTCTATTGACGAGCGGGGTTGAGCTGTTTTTT. Its protein is CASSYRLLTSGVELFF.

The chain is built from TRBV4-1 and TRBJ1-2; no clear D. In germline, CDR1 is MGHRA, CDR2 YSYEKL. CDR3 length equals 14 residues. V lost 1 base and J lost 7, with 13 bases in between. The CDR3 sequence is CASSQGFLSVGYTF. Here the CDR3 DNA reads TGCGCCAGCAGCCAAGGGTTCCTCTCGGTTGGCTACACCTTC.

This chain joins TRBV6-2 or TRBV6-3 and TRBJ2-7; 9 bases match TRBD1. This CDR3 is 16 amino acids long. Germline trimming cut 6 bases from V and 1 base from J; bases unmatched to any gene: 10. The germline V gene encodes CDR1 MNHEY and CDR2 SVGEGT. CDR3 DNA sequence: TGTGCCAGCAGCAAAACCGGGACAGGGCTTTCCTACGAGCAGTACTTC. Its translation: CASSKTGTGLSYEQYF.

This clonotype has just a few counts. The V and J genes are TRBV5-6 and TRBJ2-7; D could derive from TRBD1 or TRBD2 (5 bases each). Germline V CDR1 and CDR2: SGHDT, YYEEEE. V dropped 4 bases and J dropped 3 bases, with 14 bases sitting between them. The CDR3 is 14 residues long. Written as DNA, the CDR3 is TGTGCCAGCAGCGGGTGGGACCCCTTCTACGAGCAGTACTTC. This translates into CASSGWDPFYEQYF.

The gene calls are TRBV9 and TRBJ2-3; 8 bases fit TRBD1. V shed 2 bases and J 3 bases; nucleotides not matched to a gene: 8. The CDR3 totals 16 residues. From germline, CDR1 is SGDLS and CDR2 YYNGEE. The CDR3: CASSVLTGVGTDTQYF. CDR3 nucleotide sequence: TGTGCCAGCAGCGTCTTGACAGGGGTCGGTACAGATACGCAGTATTTT.

This clonotype came up many times. This rearrangement joins TRBV15 to TRBJ2-5, with TRBD2 matching over 11 bases. The ends lost 3 bases at V and 4 bases at J; junction bases unmatched: 4. CDR1 LNHNV and CDR2 YYDKDF come from the germline V gene (reference sequence). The CDR3 covers 15 residues. CDR3 amino acids: CATSRTGTSGETQYF. CDR3 nucleotide sequence: TGTGCCACCAGCAGGACCGGGACTAGCGGAGAGACCCAGTACTTC.

The CDR3 is CASSFPRRTYEQYF. The CDR3 bases are TGTGCCAGCAGTTTTCCTCGGAGAACCTACGAGCAGTACTTC. The chain has TRBV28 and TRBJ2-7; no clear D gene. The CDR3 is 14 residues long. V shed 3 bases and J shed 2 bases, with 11 bases lying between them. CDR1 is MDHEN and CDR2 is SYDVKM in the germline V gene. Supplemented by reference TRBV28 and TRBJ2-7, the full variable domain reads DVKVTQSSRYLVKRTGEKVFLECVQDMDHENMFWYRQDPGLGLRLIYFSYDVKMKEKGDIPEGYSVSREKKERFSLILESASTNQTSMYLCASSFPRRTYEQYFGPGTRLTVT.

This clonotype was detected a few times. The gene calls are TRBV28 and TRBJ2-4; 9 positions match TRBD2. The CDR3 is 17 amino acids. V was clipped by 5 bases and J by 6 bases; unmatched bases: 14. The germline gives CDR1 MDHEN, CDR2 SYDVKM. This CDR3 reads CASSPRASGNHGNIQYF. The CDR3 DNA follows: TGTGCCAGCAGTCCCCGTGCTAGCGGGAATCACGGAAACATTCAGTACTTC.

V is TRBV7-2 and J is TRBJ1-1; D might be TRBD1 (6 bases). This CDR3 comprises 13 residues. CDR1 is SGHTA, CDR2 FQGNSA, per germline. V dropped 3 bases and J dropped 8 bases, with 13 bases sitting between them. The CDR3, as DNA: TGTGCCAGCAGCTTTGACAGGAGGGCCGAAGCTTTCTTT. Encoded protein: CASSFDRRAEAFF.

The CDR3 DNA follows: TGTGCCAGCAGCTTAGCGGGACAGGGGGTATATACGCAGTATTTT. This codes for CASSLAGQGVYTQYF. J is TRBJ2-3 and V is TRBV11-2; 11 nucleotides match TRBD1. Germline V gene data show CDR1 as SGHAT and CDR2 as FQNNGV. With 1 base clipped from V and 7 bases from J, the junction kept 4 bases outside the gene matches. The CDR3 sequence is 15 residues long.

This clonotype was seen a handful of times. CDR3: CASSMGLAGLDGQYF. In DNA form, the CDR3 reads TGTGCCAGCAGTATGGGACTAGCGGGCCTAGATGGGCAGTACTTC. The chain employs TRBV6-1 and TRBJ2-7; 12 nucleotides match TRBD2. There are 15 residues in the CDR3. The germline CDR1 and CDR2 sequences are MNHNS and SASEGT. Unmatched junction bases numbered 11, after V lost 5 bases and J lost 9 bases.

The chain is built from TRBV18 and TRBJ2-1, with D tentatively TRBD2 (6 bases). From germline, CDR1 is KGHSH and CDR2 LQKENI. The CDR3 is 14 amino acids. The V end lost 3 bases, the J end lost 7 bases, and 13 bases lay between the germline ends. As DNA, the CDR3 is TGTGCCAGCTCACCGAGTAGCGGCAGTAATGAGCAGTTCTTC. Protein sequence: CASSPSSGSNEQFF.

There are many counts of this clonotype. V usage is TRBV20-1 and J usage is TRBJ1-5; TRBD1 agrees at 10 bases. Germline V CDR1 and CDR2: DFQATT, SNEGSKA (reference sequence). The V segment lost 2 bases and the J segment 4 bases; nucleotides outside the gene matches: 2. CDR3 length equals 14 residues. CDR3 bases: TGCAGTGCTAGACCGGGACAGGGGAATCAGCCCCAGCATTTT. Its protein is CSARPGQGNQPQHF.

The chain uses TRBV27 and TRBJ2-1; 13 nucleotides line up with TRBD2. Germline CDR1 reads MNHEY; CDR2 reads SMNVEV (reference sequence). CDR3 length: 14 residues. V gave up 4 bases and J gave up 9 bases; unmatched junction bases: 3. The DNA for the CDR3 is TGTGCCAGCAGTTGGACTAGCGGGGGAGCTGAGCAGTTCTTC. Residues: CASSWTSGGAEQFF.

Many counts were recorded for this clonotype. The V call is TRBV29-1, the J call TRBJ1-5; D is uncertain. The CDR3 extends over 14 amino acids. CDR1 is SQVTM, CDR2 ANQGSEA, per germline. V gave up 4 bases and J gave up 2 bases, with 12 bases separating them. The CDR3 DNA is TGCAGCGTTGCCTTGGGGAGCGGCAATCAGCCCCAGCATTTT. Its translation is CSVALGSGNQPQHF.

The chain joins TRBV12-3 or TRBV12-4 to TRBJ1-4; 10 nucleotides agree with TRBD1. Unmatched junction bases numbered 6, after V lost 5 bases and J lost 6 bases. The CDR3 totals 15 residues. The CDR3 region is CASSPRTGGYEKLFF. The CDR3 bases are TGTGCCAGCAGTCCCCGGACAGGGGGGTATGAAAAACTGTTTTTT.

A few counts support this clonotype. The chain joins TRBV7-6 to TRBJ2-5, with 7 bases that match TRBD1. This CDR3 comprises 16 residues. V lost 1 base and J lost 7; bases outside the gene matches: 12. Germline lookup yields CDR1 SGHVS and CDR2 FNYEAQ. The CDR3 bases are TGTGCCAGCAGCTTAGGACGGACAGGACCCGTTGGGACCCAGTACTTC. It codes for CASSLGRTGPVGTQYF.

This clonotype appeared many times. The chain links TRBV5-1 to TRBJ2-2, with 11 bases that match TRBD2. V lost 1 base and J lost 6; bases outside the gene matches: 5. The germline V gene has CDR1 SGHRS and CDR2 YFSETQ. The CDR3 sequence is 16 residues long. CDR3 DNA: TGCGCCAGCAGCTTGTCCGGGACTAGCGGCTCCGGGGAGCTGTTTTTT. It translates to CASSLSGTSGSGELFF.

V gene TRBV5-1 combines with J gene TRBJ2-7; D possibly uses TRBD1 or TRBD2 (5 bases each). The length of the CDR3 is 16 residues. From germline, CDR1 is SGHRS and CDR2 YFSETQ. V was shortened by 2 bases and J by 3 bases, with 18 bases between the two germline ends. The CDR3, as DNA: TGCGCCAGCAGCTTAACCCCCGGGACCCAGGTCTACGAGCAGTACTTC. The encoded protein is CASSLTPGTQVYEQYF. Full variable domain (remainder filled in from reference TRBV5-1 and TRBJ2-7): KAGVTQTPRYLIKTRGQQVTLSCSPISGHRSVSWYQQTPGQGLQFLFEYFSETQRNKGNFPGRFSGRQFSNSRSEMNVSTLELGDSALYLCASSLTPGTQVYEQYFGPGTRLTVT.

J is TRBJ2-3 and V is TRBV6-5; tentatively, D is TRBD1 (6 bases). This CDR3 has 15 amino acids. V lost 0 bases and J 4 bases, leaving 11 bases between the germline ends. In germline, CDR1 is MNHEY, CDR2 SVGAGI. CDR3 amino acids: CASSYSTGLADTQYF. CDR3 sequence (DNA): TGTGCCAGCAGTTACTCTACAGGGCTGGCAGATACGCAGTATTTT.

This sequence joins TRBV10-3 and TRBJ1-3; no clear D gene. Germline CDR1 ENHRY, CDR2 SYGVKD. Trimming cost V 2 bases and J 0 bases, with 5 bases left between them. The CDR3 is 14 amino acids. The CDR3 region has the DNA TGTGCCATCAGTGAGGGCAGCTCTGGAAACACCATATATTTT. Translating it yields CAISEGSSGNTIYF.

J is TRBJ2-5 and V is TRBV28; 7 bases match TRBD2. V gave up 5 bases and J gave up 4 bases; unmatched junction bases: 13. CDR1 MDHEN and CDR2 SYDVKM come from the germline V gene. There are 16 residues in the CDR3. This CDR3 reads CASSPPSGMPRETQYF. The CDR3 nucleotides read TGTGCCAGCAGTCCGCCTAGCGGTATGCCCCGAGAGACCCAGTACTTC. The full variable domain, rest sourced from reference TRBV28 and TRBJ2-5, is DVKVTQSSRYLVKRTGEKVFLECVQDMDHENMFWYRQDPGLGLRLIYFSYDVKMKEKGDIPEGYSVSREKKERFSLILESASTNQTSMYLCASSPPSGMPRETQYFGPGTRLLVL.

This clonotype was recorded many times. The genes are TRBV29-1 and TRBJ2-5; TRBD1 matches 7 bases. CDR1 is SQVTM, CDR2 ANQGSEA, per germline. Trimming removed 4 bases from V and 5 bases from J; junction bases left unmatched: 7. This CDR3 contains 13 residues. CDR3 sequence (DNA): TGCAGCGTTGTAACGGACAGGCAGGAGACCCAGTACTTC. Amino acids: CSVVTDRQETQYF.